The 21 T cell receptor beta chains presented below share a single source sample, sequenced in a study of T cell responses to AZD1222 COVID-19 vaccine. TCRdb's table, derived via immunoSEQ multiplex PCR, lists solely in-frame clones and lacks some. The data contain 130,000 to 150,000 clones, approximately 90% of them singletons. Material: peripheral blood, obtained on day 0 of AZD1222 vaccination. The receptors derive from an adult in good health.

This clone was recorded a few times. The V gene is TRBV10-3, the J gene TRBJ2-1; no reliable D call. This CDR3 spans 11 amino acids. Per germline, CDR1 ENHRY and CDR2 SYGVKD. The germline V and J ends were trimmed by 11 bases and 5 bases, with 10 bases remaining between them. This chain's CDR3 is CASGLNNEQFF. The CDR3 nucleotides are TGTGCCTCCGGGCTTAACAATGAGCAGTTCTTC.

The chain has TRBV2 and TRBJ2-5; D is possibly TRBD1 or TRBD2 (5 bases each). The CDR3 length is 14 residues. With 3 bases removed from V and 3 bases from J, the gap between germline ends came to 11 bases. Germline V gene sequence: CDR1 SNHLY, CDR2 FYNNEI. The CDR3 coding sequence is TGTGCCAGCAGTGACACCGGGGCAGAAGAGACCCAGTACTTC. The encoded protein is CASSDTGAEETQYF. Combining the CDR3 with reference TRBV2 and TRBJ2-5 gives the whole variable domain EPEVTQTPSHQVTQMGQEVILRCVPISNHLYFYWYRQILGQKVEFLVSFYNNEISEKSEIFDDQFSVERPDGSNFTLKIRSTKLEDSAMYFCASSDTGAEETQYFGPGTRLLVL.

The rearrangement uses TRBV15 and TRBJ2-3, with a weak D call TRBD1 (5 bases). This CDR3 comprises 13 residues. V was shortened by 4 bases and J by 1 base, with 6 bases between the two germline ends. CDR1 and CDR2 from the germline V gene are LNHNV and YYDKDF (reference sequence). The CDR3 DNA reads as TGTGCCACCAGCACAGGGCGCACAGATACGCAGTATTTT. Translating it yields CATSTGRTDTQYF.

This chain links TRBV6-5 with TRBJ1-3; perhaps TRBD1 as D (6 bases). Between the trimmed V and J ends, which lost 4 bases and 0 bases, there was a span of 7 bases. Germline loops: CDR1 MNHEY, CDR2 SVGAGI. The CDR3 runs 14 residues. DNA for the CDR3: TGTGCCAGCAGTTGGGACAACTCTGGAAACACCATATATTTT. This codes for CASSWDNSGNTIYF.

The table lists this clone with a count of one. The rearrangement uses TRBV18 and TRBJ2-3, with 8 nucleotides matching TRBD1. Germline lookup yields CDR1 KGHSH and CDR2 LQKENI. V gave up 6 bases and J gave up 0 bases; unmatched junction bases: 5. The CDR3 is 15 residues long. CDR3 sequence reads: CASSRTGSSTDTQYF. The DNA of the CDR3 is TGTGCCAGCTCGAGGACAGGGTCTAGCACAGATACGCAGTATTTT. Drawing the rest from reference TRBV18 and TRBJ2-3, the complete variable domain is NAGVMQNPRHLVRRRGQEARLRCSPMKGHSHVYWYRQLPEEGLKFMVYLQKENIIDESGMPKERFSAEFPKEGPSILRIQQVVRGDSAAYFCASSRTGSSTDTQYFGPGTRLTVL.

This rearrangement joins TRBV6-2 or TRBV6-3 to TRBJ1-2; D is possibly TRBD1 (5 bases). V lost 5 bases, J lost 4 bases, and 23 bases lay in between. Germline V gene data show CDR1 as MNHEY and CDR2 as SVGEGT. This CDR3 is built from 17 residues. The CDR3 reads CASSPLPRGGGLYGYTF. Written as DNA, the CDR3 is TGTGCCAGCAGTCCACTACCCCGGGGGGGTGGCCTCTATGGCTACACCTTC.

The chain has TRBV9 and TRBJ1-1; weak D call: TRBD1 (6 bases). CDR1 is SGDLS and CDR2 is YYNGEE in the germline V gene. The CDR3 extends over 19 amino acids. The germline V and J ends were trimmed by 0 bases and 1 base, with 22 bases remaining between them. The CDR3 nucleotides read TGTGCCAGCAGCGTAGCTCAGGGGTCAGAGTACCTGGAGAACACTGAAGCTTTCTTT. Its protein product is CASSVAQGSEYLENTEAFF.

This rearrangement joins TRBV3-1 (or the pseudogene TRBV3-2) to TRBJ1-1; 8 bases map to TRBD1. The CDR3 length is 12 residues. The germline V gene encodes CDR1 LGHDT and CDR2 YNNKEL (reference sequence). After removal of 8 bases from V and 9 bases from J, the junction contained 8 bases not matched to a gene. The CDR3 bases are TGTGCCAGCTCAGACAGGGGACCTAAAGCTTTCTTT. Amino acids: CASSDRGPKAFF.

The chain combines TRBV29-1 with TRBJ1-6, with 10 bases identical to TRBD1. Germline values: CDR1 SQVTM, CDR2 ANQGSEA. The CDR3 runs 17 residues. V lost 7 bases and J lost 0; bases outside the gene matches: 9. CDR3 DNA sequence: TGCAGCGCTCCCAGACAGGGGGCGAGCTCCTATAATTCACCCCTCCACTTT. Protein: CSAPRQGASSYNSPLHF. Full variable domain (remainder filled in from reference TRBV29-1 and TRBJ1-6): SAVISQKPSRDICQRGTSLTIQCQVDSQVTMMFWYRQQPGQSLTLIATANQGSEATYESGFVIDKFPISRPNLTFSTLTVSNMSPEDSSIYLCSAPRQGASSYNSPLHFGNGTRLTVT.

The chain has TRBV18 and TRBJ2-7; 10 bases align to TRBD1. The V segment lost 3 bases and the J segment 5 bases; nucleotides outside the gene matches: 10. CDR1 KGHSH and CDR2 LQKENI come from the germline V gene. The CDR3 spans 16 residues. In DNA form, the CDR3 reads TGTGCCAGCTCACCCACCGGGACAGGGGATGTGGACGAGCAGTACTTC. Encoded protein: CASSPTGTGDVDEQYF.

CDR3 coding DNA: TGCGCCAGCAGCTGGGGACAGTGGGGCACAGATACGCAGTATTTT. Its protein is CASSWGQWGTDTQYF. V and J are TRBV5-1 and TRBJ2-3, with 7 bases fitting TRBD1. With V trimmed by 3 bases and J by 1 base, 5 bases remained unmatched. CDR3 length: 15 residues. The germline CDR1 and CDR2 sequences are SGHRS and YFSETQ.

The CDR3 DNA reads TGTGCCAGCATCCCCGACACAGATACGCAGTATTTT. Its translation: CASIPDTDTQYF. V and J are TRBV6-5 and TRBJ2-3, with no clear D. V dropped 7 bases and J dropped 2 bases, with 7 bases sitting between them. Germline assignment: CDR1 MNHEY and CDR2 SVGAGI. This CDR3 has 12 residues.

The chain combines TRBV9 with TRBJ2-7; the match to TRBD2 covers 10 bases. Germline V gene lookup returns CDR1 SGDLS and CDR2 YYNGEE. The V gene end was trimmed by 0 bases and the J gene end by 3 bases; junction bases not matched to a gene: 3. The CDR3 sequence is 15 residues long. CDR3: CASSVVGTSDYEQYF. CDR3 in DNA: TGTGCCAGCAGCGTAGTGGGGACTAGCGACTACGAGCAGTACTTC.

The CDR3 nucleotides read TGTGCCAGCAGCCGAGGACAGGGAGAATCACCCCTCCACTTT. Its protein product is CASSRGQGESPLHF. The chain recombines TRBV6-5 with TRBJ1-6; 8 bases fit TRBD1. Trimming at V came to 6 bases and at J to 10 bases, leaving 8 bases not matched to a gene. The CDR3 has 14 residues. The germline V gene has CDR1 MNHEY and CDR2 SVGAGI.

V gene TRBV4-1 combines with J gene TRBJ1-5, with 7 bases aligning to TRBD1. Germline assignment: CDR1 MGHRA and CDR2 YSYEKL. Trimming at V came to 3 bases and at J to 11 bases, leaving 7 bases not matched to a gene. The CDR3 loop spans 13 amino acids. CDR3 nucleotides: TGCGCCAGCAGCCAGGGGGGGACAGCGACCCAGCATTTT. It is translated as CASSQGGTATQHF.

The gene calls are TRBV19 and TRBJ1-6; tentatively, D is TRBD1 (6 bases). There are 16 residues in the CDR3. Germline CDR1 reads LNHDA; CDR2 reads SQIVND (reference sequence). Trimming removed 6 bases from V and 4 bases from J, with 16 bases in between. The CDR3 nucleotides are TGTGCCAGTAGGCGAGGACAGAATTTGTATAATTCACCCCTCCACTTT. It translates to CASRRGQNLYNSPLHF.

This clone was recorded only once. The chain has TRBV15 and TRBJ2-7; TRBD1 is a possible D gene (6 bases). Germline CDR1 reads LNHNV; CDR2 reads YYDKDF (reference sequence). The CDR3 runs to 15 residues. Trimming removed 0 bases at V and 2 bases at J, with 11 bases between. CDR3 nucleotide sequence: TGTGCCACCAGCAGAGATCAAGGGACACCCTACGAGCAGTACTTC. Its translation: CATSRDQGTPYEQYF.

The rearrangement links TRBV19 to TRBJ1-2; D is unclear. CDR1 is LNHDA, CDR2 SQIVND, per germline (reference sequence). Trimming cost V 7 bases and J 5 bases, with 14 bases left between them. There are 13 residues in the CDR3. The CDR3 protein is CASTPRSAYGYTF. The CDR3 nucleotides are TGTGCCAGTACGCCTCGATCGGCATATGGCTACACCTTC.

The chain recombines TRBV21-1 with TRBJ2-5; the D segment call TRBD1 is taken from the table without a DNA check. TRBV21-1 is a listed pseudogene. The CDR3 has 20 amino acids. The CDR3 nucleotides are TGTGCCAGCAGCAAAGCGAGGGGACAGGAGGAGGGGGAGAACCAAGAGACCCAGTACTTC. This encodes CASSKARGQEEGENQETQYF.

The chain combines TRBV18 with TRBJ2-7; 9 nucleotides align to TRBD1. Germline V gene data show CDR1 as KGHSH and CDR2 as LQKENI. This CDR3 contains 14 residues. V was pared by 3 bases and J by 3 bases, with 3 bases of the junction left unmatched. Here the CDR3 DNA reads TGTGCCAGCTCACCCCGACAGGGGGACTACGAGCAGTACTTC. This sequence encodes CASSPRQGDYEQYF.

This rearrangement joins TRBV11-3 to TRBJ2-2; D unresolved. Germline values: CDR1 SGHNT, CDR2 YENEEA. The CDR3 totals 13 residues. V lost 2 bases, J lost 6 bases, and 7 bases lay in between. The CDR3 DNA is TGTGCCAGCAGCTTAATCTCGGCCGGGGAGCTGTTTTTT. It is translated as CASSLISAGELFF. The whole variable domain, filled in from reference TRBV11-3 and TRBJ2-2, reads EAGVVQSPRYKIIEKKQPVAFWCNPISGHNTLYWYLQNLGQGPELLIRYENEEAVDDSQLPKDRFSAERLKGVDSTLKIQPAELGDSAVYLCASSLISAGELFFGEGSRLTVL.